Following are 14 T cell receptor beta chains from one sample sequenced in a study of shared clonotypes between healthy human individuals. The protocol was immunoSEQ multiplex PCR, while the TCRdb copy is restricted to in-frame clones and leaves out a portion. The data contain a few hundred thousand clones, approximately 65% of them singletons. Sequencing was done on a sample of memory CD4+ T cells sorted from blood. The sample's subset: CD45RA-negative fraction. The source of these receptors is a young man in good health.

The chain links TRBV27 to TRBJ2-1; TRBD1 is a possible D gene (5 bases). This CDR3 is 13 amino acids long. Germline V gene sequence: CDR1 MNHEY, CDR2 SMNVEV (reference sequence). V dropped 0 bases and J dropped 6 bases, with 6 bases sitting between them. CDR3 nucleotide sequence: TGTGCCAGCAGTTTATCGGGGCGCAATGAGCAGTTCTTC. Its translation: CASSLSGRNEQFF.

The chain carries TRBV7-9 and TRBJ1-1, with 7 bases lining up with TRBD1. This CDR3 comprises 13 residues. CDR1 and CDR2 (germline): SEHNR, FQNEAQ (reference sequence). The V segment lost 7 bases and the J segment 5 bases; nucleotides outside the gene matches: 7. As DNA, the CDR3 is TGTGCCAGCACCCTCCTACAGGGGACTGAAGCTTTCTTT. Protein product: CASTLLQGTEAFF.

This clone has just one count. The rearrangement joins TRBV7-3 to TRBJ2-1; 7 positions agree with TRBD2. This CDR3 has 18 residues. J gave up 4 bases and V 1 base, and 13 bases lay outside the gene matches. The germline V gene has CDR1 SGHTA and CDR2 FQGTGA. This chain's CDR3 is CASSLRGGRALGYNEQFF. DNA for the CDR3: TGTGCCAGCAGCTTAAGGGGCGGGAGAGCATTGGGGTACAATGAGCAGTTCTTC. Based on the CDR3 plus reference TRBV7-3 and TRBJ2-1, the full variable domain is GAGVSQTPSNKVTEKGKYVELRCDPISGHTALYWYRQSLGQGPEFLIYFQGTGAADDSGLPNDRFFAVRPEGSVSTLKIQRTERGDSAVYLCASSLRGGRALGYNEQFFGPGTRLTVL.

This rearrangement joins TRBV11-2 to TRBJ2-7; TRBD1 matches at 8 bases. V was clipped by 5 bases and J by 2 bases; unmatched bases: 11. CDR3 size: 16 residues. Germline lookup yields CDR1 SGHAT and CDR2 FQNNGV. CDR3: CASSPLPGQGPYEQYF. CDR3 nucleotides: TGTGCCAGCAGCCCTCTACCCGGACAGGGCCCCTACGAGCAGTACTTC. Together with reference TRBV11-2 and TRBJ2-7, the CDR3 gives the full variable domain: EAGVAQSPRYKIIEKRQSVAFWCNPISGHATLYWYQQILGQGPKLLIQFQNNGVVDDSQLPKDRFSAERLKGVDSTLKIQPAKLEDSAVYLCASSPLPGQGPYEQYFGPGTRLTVT.

The chain carries TRBV6-6 and TRBJ2-5; perhaps TRBD1 as D (5 bases). Germline V lookup: CDR1 MNHNY, CDR2 SVGAGI (reference sequence). The CDR3 has 16 amino acids. V was pared by 11 bases and J by 4 bases, with 26 bases between. In nucleotides, the CDR3 is TGTGCCCGACCAGACAGCTCCATGTGGGTGGTAGAGACCCAGTACTTC. Its translation: CARPDSSMWVVETQYF.

A few counts support this clone. J is TRBJ1-2 and V is TRBV28; TRBD1 might be the D (5 bases). The CDR3 covers 11 residues. V shed 7 bases and J shed 8 bases, with 11 bases lying between them. Germline V gene sequence: CDR1 MDHEN, CDR2 SYDVKM. CDR3 in DNA: TGTGCCAGCAAATCGACAGCCGGCTACACCTTC. This codes for CASKSTAGYTF.

CDR3 in DNA: TGTGCCAGCATGAGGGGTACTAGGGCTGAAGCTTTCTTT. Protein product: CASMRGTRAEAFF. The chain is built from TRBV5-8 and TRBJ1-1; a possible D gene is TRBD1 (5 bases). The V gene's germline CDR1 is SGHTS and CDR2 YDEGEE. There are 13 residues in the CDR3. V shed 6 bases and J shed 6 bases, with 15 bases lying between them. The variable domain in full, with the rest retrieved from reference TRBV5-8 and TRBJ1-1, is EAGVTQSPTHLIKTRGQQATLRCSPISGHTSVYWYQQALGLGLQFLLWYDEGEERNRGNFPPRFSGRQFPNYSSELNVNALELEDSALYLCASMRGTRAEAFFGQGTRLTVV.

This clone was recorded many times. The V gene is TRBV28, the J gene TRBJ2-3; TRBD1 is a possible D gene (6 bases). Trimming cost V 5 bases and J 0 bases, with 12 bases left between them. Looked up from germline, CDR1 is MDHEN and CDR2 is SYDVKM. The CDR3 has 15 amino acids. CDR3 sequence (DNA): TGTGCCAGCAGTCGGGACAAGCCTAGCACAGATACGCAGTATTTT. It encodes CASSRDKPSTDTQYF.

This clone was seen only a few times. The chain combines TRBV5-1 with TRBJ2-7, with no clear D. The germline gives CDR1 SGHRS, CDR2 YFSETQ. This CDR3 has 9 amino acids. V was pared by 2 bases and J by 11 bases, with 5 bases between. In DNA form, the CDR3 reads TGCGCCAGCAGCTTCAACGAGTACTTC. Translated, it gives CASSFNEYF.

V is TRBV28 and J is TRBJ2-7; 7 nucleotides agree with TRBD2. V lost 5 bases and J lost 5; bases outside the gene matches: 12. The CDR3 covers 15 residues. Per germline, CDR1 MDHEN and CDR2 SYDVKM. Here the CDR3 reads CASSPSKAGSHEQYF. The CDR3 nucleotides read TGTGCCAGCAGTCCCTCTAAAGCGGGATCACACGAGCAGTACTTC.

V gene TRBV11-1 combines with J gene TRBJ2-2; D is unresolved. This CDR3 contains 14 residues. Per the germline V gene, CDR1 is SGHAT and CDR2 is FQDESV (reference sequence). V lost 1 base, J lost 4 bases, and 7 bases lay in between. This CDR3 is CASSLEVSTGELFF. CDR3 in DNA: TGTGCCAGCAGCTTAGAGGTTAGCACCGGGGAGCTGTTTTTT.

V usage is TRBV10-1 and J usage is TRBJ2-5; D unclear. Germline lookup yields CDR1 WNHNN and CDR2 SYGVQD (reference sequence). The length of the CDR3 is 11 residues. V lost 0 bases to trimming and J lost 5 bases, with 1 base between them. CDR3: CASSESETQYF. The DNA of the CDR3 is TGCGCCAGCAGTGAGTCGGAGACCCAGTACTTC.

The chain joins TRBV4-1 to TRBJ1-2; D is ambiguous. The V end was cut by 0 bases, the J end by 10 bases, with 9 bases between. The CDR3 length is 12 residues. The germline CDR1 and CDR2 sequences are MGHRA and YSYEKL. The CDR3, as DNA: TGCGCCAGCAGCCAAGATGGAGTACTCTACACCTTC. This encodes CASSQDGVLYTF.

The gene calls are TRBV20-1 and TRBJ2-7; the D is unclear. This CDR3 contains 11 residues. The V end was cut by 6 bases, the J end by 3 bases, with 9 bases between. Per germline, CDR1 DFQATT and CDR2 SNEGSKA (reference sequence). The CDR3 loop reads CSAKAFYEQYF. The DNA for the CDR3 is TGCAGTGCCAAAGCTTTCTACGAGCAGTACTTC.